The clone carrying this T cell receptor beta chain was observed a few times. The entry originates in a study of blood T cells in healthy people across ages. The length of the CDR3 is 13 residues. CDR1 is LGHNT and CDR2 is FRNRAP in the germline V gene. Trimming removed 2 bases at V and 7 bases at J, with 9 bases between. Isolation recovered at least 7 million PBMCs from every sample. The authors ran a second PCR of 7 to 11 cycles using a sample-barcoded 5' primer and a J-beta primer mix. One entry per CDR3 protein, called by TCRdb with MiXCR from the 5' RACE reads. The sample has roughly 800,000 distinct CDR3 sequences, roughly 26% seen once. These data also featured in a second study, about T cells of mothers and their children. As that study records: The donors comprised over 5 children and their three healthy Caucasian mothers.

The chain recombines TRBV12-5 with TRBJ2-1, with D maybe TRBD2 (6 bases). The sequence was collected from a boy younger than 18 in good health. What was sequenced was blood. The CDR3 bases are TGTGCTAGTGGTTTGTGGGGGGTGAATGAGCAGTTCTTC. Amino acid sequence: CASGLWGVNEQFF.